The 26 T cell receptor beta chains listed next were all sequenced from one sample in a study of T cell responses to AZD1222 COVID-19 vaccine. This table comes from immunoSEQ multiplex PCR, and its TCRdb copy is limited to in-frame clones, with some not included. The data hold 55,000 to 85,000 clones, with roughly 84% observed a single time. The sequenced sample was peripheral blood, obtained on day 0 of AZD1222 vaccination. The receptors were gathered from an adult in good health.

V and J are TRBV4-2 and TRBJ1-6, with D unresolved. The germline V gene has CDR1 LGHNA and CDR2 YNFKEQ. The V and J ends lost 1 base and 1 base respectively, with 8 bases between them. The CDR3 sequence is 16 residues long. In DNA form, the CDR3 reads TGTGCCAGCAGCCAAGGTGGGAGGTCCTATAATTCACCCCTCCACTTT. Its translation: CASSQGGRSYNSPLHF.

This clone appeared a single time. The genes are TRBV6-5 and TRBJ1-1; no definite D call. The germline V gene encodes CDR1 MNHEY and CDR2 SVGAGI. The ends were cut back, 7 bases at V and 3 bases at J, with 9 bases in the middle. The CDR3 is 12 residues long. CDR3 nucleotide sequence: TGTGCCAGCACCCTCGAGTACACTGAAGCTTTCTTT. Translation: CASTLEYTEAFF.

CDR3 nucleotides: TGTGCCAGCGAGGGTGCAACTAATGAAAAACTGTTTTTT. It codes for CASEGATNEKLFF. This sequence joins TRBV2 and TRBJ1-4, with D uncertain. CDR1 is SNHLY, CDR2 FYNNEI, per germline. CDR3 length: 13 amino acids. V was trimmed by 8 bases and J by 0 bases, leaving 7 bases between them.

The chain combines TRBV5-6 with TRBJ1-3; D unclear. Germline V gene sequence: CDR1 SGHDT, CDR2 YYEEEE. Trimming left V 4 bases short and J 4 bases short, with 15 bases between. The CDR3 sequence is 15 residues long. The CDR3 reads CASSPTLANGNTIYF. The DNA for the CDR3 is TGTGCCAGCAGCCCAACACTGGCTAACGGAAACACCATATATTTT.

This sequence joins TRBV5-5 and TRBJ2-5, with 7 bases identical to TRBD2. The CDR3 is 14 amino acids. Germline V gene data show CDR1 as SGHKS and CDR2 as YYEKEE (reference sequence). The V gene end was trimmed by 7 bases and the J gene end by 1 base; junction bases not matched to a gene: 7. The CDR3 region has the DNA TGTGCCAGCTCCCTATCTAGCGGCCAAGAGACCCAGTACTTC. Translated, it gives CASSLSSGQETQYF.

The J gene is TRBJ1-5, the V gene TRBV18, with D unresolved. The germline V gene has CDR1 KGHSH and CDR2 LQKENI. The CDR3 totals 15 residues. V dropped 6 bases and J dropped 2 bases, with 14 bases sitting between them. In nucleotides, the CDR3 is TGTGCCAGCTCCTTTTTGGGGAGGGGCAATCAGCCCCAGCATTTT. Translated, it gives CASSFLGRGNQPQHF.

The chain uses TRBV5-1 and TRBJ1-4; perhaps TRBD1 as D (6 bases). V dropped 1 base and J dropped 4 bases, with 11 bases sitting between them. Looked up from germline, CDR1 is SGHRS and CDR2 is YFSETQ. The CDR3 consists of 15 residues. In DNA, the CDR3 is TGCGCCAGCAGCTTGTCGGACAGCCATAATGAAAAACTGTTTTTT. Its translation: CASSLSDSHNEKLFF. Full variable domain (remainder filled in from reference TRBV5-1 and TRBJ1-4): KAGVTQTPRYLIKTRGQQVTLSCSPISGHRSVSWYQQTPGQGLQFLFEYFSETQRNKGNFPGRFSGRQFSNSRSEMNVSTLELGDSALYLCASSLSDSHNEKLFFGSGTQLSVL.

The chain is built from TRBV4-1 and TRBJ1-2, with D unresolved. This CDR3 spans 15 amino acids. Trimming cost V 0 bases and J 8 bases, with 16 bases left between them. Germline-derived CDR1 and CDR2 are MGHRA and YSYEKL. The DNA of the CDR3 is TGCGCCAGCAGCCAAGATTTTAAGGGTTACGAGGGCTACACCTTC. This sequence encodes CASSQDFKGYEGYTF.

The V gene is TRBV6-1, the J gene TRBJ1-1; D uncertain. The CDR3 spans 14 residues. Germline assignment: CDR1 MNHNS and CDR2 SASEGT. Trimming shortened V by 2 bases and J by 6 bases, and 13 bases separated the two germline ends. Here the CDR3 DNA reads TGTGCCAGCAGTGAATACGGGAGGGTGCCTGAAGCTTTCTTT. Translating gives CASSEYGRVPEAFF.

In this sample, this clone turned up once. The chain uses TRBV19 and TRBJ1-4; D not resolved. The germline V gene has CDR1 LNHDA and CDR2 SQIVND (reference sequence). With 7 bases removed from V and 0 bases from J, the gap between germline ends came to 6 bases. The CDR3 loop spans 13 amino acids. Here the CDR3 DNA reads TGTGCCAGTAAGAGTGCAACTAATGAAAAACTGTTTTTT. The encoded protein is CASKSATNEKLFF.

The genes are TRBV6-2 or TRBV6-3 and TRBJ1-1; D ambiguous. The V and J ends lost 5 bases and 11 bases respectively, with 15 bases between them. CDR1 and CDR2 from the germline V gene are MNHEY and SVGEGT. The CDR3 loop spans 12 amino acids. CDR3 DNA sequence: TGTGCCAGCAGTCTCCCCCCCCGGAGGGCTTTCTTT. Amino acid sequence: CASSLPPRRAFF.

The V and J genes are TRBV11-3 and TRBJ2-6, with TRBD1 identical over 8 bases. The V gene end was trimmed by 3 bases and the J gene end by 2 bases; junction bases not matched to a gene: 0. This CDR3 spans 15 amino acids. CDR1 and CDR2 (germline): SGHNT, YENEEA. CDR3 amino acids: CASSLTGAGANVLTF. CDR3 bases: TGTGCCAGCAGCTTGACAGGGGCTGGGGCCAACGTCCTGACTTTC.

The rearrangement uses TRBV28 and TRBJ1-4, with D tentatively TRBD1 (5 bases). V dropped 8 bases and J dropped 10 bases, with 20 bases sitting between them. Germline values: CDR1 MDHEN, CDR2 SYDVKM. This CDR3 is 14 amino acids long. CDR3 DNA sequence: TGTGCCAGCCGCTCCGGGGGAGGGCGAAGAAAACTGTTTTTT. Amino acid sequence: CASRSGGGRRKLFF.

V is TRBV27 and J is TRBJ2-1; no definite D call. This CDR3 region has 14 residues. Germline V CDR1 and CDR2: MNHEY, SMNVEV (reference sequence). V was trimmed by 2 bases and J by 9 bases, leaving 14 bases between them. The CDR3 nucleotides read TGTGCCAGCAGTTTAAGGGTAGTTATAGGTGAGCAGTTCTTC. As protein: CASSLRVVIGEQFF.

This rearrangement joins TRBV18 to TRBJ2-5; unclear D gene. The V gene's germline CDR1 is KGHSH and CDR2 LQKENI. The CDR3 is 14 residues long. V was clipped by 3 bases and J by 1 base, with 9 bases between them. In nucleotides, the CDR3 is TGTGCCAGCTCACCGGATGTACGCCAAGAGACCCAGTACTTC. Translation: CASSPDVRQETQYF. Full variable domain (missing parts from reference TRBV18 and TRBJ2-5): NAGVMQNPRHLVRRRGQEARLRCSPMKGHSHVYWYRQLPEEGLKFMVYLQKENIIDESGMPKERFSAEFPKEGPSILRIQQVVRGDSAAYFCASSPDVRQETQYFGPGTRLLVL.

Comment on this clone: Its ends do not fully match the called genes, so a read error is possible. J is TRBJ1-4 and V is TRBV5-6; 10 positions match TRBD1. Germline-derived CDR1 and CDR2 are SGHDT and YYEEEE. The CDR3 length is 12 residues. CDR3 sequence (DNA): TGTGCCAGCAGCTTGAGGGACAGGGGTGCCCTTTTT. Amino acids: CASSLRDRGALF.

CDR3 residues: CASSFAPGTQYF. The DNA of the CDR3 is TGTGCCAGCAGTTTTGCCCCTGGTACGCAGTATTTT. The chain combines TRBV28 with TRBJ2-3; D is ambiguous. Looked up from germline, CDR1 is MDHEN and CDR2 is SYDVKM. This CDR3 has 12 amino acids. With 3 bases removed from V and 8 bases from J, the gap between germline ends came to 9 bases.

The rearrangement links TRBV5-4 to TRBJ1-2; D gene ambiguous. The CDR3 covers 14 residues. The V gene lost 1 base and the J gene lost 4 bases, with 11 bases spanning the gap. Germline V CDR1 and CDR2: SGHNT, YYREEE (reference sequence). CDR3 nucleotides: TGTGCCAGCAGCTTGATCGGGCCTATCTATGGCTACACCTTC. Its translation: CASSLIGPIYGYTF.

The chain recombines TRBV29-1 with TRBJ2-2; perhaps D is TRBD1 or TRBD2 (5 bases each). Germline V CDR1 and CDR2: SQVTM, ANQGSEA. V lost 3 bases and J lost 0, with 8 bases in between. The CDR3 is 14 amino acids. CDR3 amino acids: CSVEGRTNTGELFF. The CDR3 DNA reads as TGCAGCGTTGAGGGACGAACGAACACCGGGGAGCTGTTTTTT.

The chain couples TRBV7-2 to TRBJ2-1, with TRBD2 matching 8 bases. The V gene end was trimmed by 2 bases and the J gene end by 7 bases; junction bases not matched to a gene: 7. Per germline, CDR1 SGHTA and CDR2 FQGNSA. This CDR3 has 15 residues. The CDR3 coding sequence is TGTGCCAGCAGCTTACAGGGCTCGGGAGGGAATGAGCAGTTCTTC. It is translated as CASSLQGSGGNEQFF.

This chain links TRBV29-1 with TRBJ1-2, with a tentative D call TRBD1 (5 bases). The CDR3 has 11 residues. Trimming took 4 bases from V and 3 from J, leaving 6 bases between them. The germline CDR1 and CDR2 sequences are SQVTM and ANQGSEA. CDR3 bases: TGCAGCGTTGTACAGGACTATGGCTACACCTTC. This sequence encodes CSVVQDYGYTF.

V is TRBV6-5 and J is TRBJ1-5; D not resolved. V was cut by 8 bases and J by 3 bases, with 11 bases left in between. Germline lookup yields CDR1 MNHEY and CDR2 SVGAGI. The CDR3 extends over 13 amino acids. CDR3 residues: CASRRQFNQPQHF. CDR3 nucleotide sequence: TGTGCCAGCCGTAGGCAGTTCAATCAGCCCCAGCATTTT.

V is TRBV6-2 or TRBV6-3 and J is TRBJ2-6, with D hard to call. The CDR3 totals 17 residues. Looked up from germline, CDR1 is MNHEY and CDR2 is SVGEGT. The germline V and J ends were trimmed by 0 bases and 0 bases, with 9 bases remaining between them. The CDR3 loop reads CASSYSAWASGANVLTF. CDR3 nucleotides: TGTGCCAGCAGTTACTCTGCTTGGGCCTCTGGGGCCAACGTCCTGACTTTC.

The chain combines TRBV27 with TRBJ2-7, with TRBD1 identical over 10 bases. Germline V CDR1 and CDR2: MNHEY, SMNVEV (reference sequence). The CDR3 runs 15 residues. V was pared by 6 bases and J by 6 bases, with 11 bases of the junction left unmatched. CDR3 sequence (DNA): TGTGCCAGCAGCTCTCTCAGGACAGGGGGGACCGAGCAGTACTTC. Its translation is CASSSLRTGGTEQYF.

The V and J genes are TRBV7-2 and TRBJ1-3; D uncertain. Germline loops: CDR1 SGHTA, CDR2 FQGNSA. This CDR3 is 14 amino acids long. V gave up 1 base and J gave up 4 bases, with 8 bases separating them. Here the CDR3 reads CASSLVGSGNTIYF. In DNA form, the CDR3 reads TGTGCCAGCAGCTTAGTGGGGTCGGGAAACACCATATATTTT.

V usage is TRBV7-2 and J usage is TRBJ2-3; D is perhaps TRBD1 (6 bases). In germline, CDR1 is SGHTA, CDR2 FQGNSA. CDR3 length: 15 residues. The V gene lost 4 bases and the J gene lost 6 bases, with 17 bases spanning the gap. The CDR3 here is CASSSQGLGSDTQYF. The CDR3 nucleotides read TGTGCCAGCAGCTCCCAGGGGCTGGGATCTGATACGCAGTATTTT.